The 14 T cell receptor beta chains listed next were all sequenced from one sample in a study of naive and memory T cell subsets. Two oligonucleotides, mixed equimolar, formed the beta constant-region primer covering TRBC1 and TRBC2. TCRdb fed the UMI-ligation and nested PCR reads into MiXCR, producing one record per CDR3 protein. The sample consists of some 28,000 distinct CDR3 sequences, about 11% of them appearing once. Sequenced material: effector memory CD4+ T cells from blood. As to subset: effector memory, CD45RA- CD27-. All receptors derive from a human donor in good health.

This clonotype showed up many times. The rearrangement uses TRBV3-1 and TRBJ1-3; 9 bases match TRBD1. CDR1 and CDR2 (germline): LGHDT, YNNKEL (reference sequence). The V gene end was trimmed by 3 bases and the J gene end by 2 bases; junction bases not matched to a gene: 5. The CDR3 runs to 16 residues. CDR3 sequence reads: CASSQRDRGTGNTIYF. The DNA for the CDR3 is TGTGCCAGCAGCCAGCGTGACAGGGGGACTGGAAACACCATATATTTT.

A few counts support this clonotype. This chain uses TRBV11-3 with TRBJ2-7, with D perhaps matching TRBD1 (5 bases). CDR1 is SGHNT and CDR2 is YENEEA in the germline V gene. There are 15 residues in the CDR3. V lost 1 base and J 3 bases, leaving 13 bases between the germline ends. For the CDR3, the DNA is TGTGCCAGCAGCTTAGGGGGCCAGGTCGGCTACGAGCAGTACTTC. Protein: CASSLGGQVGYEQYF.

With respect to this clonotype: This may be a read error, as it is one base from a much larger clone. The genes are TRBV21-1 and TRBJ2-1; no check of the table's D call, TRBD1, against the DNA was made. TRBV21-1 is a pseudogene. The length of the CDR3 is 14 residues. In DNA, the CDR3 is TGTGCCAGCAGGGGACAGGGGGCAGACAATGAGCAGTCCTTC. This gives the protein CASRGQGADNEQSF.

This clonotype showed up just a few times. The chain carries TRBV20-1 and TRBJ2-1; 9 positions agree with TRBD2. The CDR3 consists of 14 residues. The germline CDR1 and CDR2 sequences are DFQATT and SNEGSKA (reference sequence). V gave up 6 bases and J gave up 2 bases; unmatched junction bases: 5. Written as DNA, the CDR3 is TGCAGTGCCCCGACTAGCGGAACCTACAATGAGCAGTTCTTC. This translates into CSAPTSGTYNEQFF.

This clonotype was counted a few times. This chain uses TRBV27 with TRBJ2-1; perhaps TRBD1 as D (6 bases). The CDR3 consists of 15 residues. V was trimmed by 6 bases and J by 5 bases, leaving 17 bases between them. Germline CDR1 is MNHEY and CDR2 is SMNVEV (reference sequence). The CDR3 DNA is TGTGCCAGCAGCCGCGGTAGGACAGAAAACAATGAGCAGTTCTTC. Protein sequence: CASSRGRTENNEQFF.

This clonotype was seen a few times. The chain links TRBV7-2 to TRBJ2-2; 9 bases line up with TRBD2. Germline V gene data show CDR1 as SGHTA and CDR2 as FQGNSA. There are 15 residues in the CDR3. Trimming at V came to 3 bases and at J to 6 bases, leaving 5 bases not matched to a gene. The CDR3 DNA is TGTGCCAGCAGCTTCGGGACTAGCCTGTCCGGGGAGCTGTTTTTT. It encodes CASSFGTSLSGELFF.

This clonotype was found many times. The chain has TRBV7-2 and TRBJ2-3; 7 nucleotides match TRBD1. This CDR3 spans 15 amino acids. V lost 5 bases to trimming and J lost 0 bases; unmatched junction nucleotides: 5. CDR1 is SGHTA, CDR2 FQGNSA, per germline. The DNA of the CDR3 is TGTGCCAGCAGCCCAAGACAGGGAAGCACAGATACGCAGTATTTT. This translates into CASSPRQGSTDTQYF.

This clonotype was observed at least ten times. The CDR3 nucleotides read TGTGCCAGCAGCCTACAGGGGACGGCCATTCAGTACTTC. Translated, it gives CASSLQGTAIQYF. The rearrangement uses TRBV3-1 and TRBJ2-4; 7 bases are shared with TRBD1. The CDR3 runs to 13 residues. The germline gives CDR1 LGHDT, CDR2 YNNKEL (reference sequence). V dropped 4 bases and J dropped 9; count of bases not matched to a gene: 6.

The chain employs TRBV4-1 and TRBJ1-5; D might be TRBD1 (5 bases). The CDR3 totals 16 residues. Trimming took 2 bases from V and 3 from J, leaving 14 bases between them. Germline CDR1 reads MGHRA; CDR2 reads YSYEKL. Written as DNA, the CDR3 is TGCGCCAGCAGCCAAAGCAGGGAGCTGTACAATCAGCCCCAGCATTTT. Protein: CASSQSRELYNQPQHF.

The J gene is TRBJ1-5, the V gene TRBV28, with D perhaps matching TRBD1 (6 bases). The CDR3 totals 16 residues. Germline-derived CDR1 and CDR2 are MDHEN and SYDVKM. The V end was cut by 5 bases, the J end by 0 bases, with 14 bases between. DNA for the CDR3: TGTGCCAGCAGTGGTATGGGACACCTTAGCAATCAGCCCCAGCATTTT. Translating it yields CASSGMGHLSNQPQHF. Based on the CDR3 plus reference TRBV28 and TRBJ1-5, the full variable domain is DVKVTQSSRYLVKRTGEKVFLECVQDMDHENMFWYRQDPGLGLRLIYFSYDVKMKEKGDIPEGYSVSREKKERFSLILESASTNQTSMYLCASSGMGHLSNQPQHFGDGTRLSIL.

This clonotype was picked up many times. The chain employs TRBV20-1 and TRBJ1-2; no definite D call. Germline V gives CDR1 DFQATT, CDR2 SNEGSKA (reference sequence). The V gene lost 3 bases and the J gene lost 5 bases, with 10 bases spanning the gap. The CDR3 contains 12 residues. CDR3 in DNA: TGCAGTGCTAGCTGGCTGCGGTATGGCTACACCTTC. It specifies CSASWLRYGYTF.

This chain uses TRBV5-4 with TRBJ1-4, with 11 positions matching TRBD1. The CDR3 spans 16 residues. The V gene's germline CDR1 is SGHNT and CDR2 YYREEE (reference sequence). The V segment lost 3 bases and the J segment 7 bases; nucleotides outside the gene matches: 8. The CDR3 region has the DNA TGTGCCAGCAGCTCTGGACAGGGGGCGCTAGGTGAAAAACTGTTTTTT. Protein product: CASSSGQGALGEKLFF.

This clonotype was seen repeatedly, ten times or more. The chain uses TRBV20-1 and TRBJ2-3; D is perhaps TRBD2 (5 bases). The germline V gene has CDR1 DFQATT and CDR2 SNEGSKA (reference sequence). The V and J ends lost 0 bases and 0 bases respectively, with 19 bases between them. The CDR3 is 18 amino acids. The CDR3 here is CSARDAGGRLTSTDTQYF. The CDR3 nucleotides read TGCAGTGCTAGAGATGCGGGCGGGCGGCTTACTAGCACAGATACGCAGTATTTT.

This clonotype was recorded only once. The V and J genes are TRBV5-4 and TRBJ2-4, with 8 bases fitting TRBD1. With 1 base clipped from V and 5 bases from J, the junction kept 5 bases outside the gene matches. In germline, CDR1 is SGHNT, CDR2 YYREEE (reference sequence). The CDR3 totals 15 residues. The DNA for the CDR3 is TGTGCCAGCAGCTTGACCGGGACAGGTCAAAACATTCAGTACTTC. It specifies CASSLTGTGQNIQYF. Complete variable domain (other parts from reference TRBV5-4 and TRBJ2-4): ETGVTQSPTHLIKTRGQQVTLRCSSQSGHNTVSWYQQALGQGPQFIFQYYREEENGRGNFPPRFSGLQFPNYSSELNVNALELDDSALYLCASSLTGTGQNIQYFGAGTRLSVL.